Detailed here is one TCR beta chain. Via MiXCR, TCRdb re-called the RT-PCR reads, giving one row per CDR3 protein. The table lists approximately 250,000 distinct CDR3 sequences, 14% of them singletons, with roughly 10% in the top ten. This entry is derived from a study of patients and donors after allogeneic stem cell transplantation. This CDR3 contains 13 residues. Trimming shortened V by 1 base and J by 7 bases, and 10 bases separated the two germline ends. The V gene's germline CDR1 is MGHRA and CDR2 YSYEKL. The chain is built from TRBV4-1 and TRBJ1-2; possibly TRBD1 for D (6 bases). The sequence came from a human donor who was either an allogeneic HSCT recipient or a stem cell or donor lymphocyte infusion donor (not recorded which). It is not recorded whose cells these are; they may come from a transplant donor. The sequencing input was blood, either unsorted or a sorted T cell fraction (not recorded which). The DNA for the CDR3 is TGCGCCAGCAGCCAAGCTACAGGGAGTGGCTACACCTTC. Translation gives CASSQATGSGYTF.